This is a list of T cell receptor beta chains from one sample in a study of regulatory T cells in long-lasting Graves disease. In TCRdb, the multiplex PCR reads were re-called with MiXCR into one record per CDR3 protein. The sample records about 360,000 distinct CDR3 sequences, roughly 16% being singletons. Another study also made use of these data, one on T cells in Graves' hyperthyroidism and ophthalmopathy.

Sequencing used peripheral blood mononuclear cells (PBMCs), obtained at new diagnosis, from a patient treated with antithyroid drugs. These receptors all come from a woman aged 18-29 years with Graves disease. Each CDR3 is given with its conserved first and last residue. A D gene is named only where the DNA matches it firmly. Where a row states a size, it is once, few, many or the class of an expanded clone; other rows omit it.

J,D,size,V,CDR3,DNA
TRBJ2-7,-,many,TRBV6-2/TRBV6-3,CASSYQGEGSYEQYF,TGTGCCAGCAGTTACCAGGGAGAAGGGTCCTACGAGCAGTACTTC
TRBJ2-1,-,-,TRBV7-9,CASSSITPGHFASGEQFF,TGTGCCAGCAGCTCAATCACTCCGGGACACTTTGCCTCTGGTGAGCAGTTCTTC
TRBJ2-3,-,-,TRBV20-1,CSAPRAGANTQYF,TGCAGTGCCCCTCGCGCAGGGGCAAATACGCAGTATTTT
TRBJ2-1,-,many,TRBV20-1,CSARDTNSYNEQFF,TGCAGTGCTAGAGACACGAACTCCTACAATGAGCAGTTCTTC
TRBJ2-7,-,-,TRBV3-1,CASSQPRDNSYEQYF,TGCGCCAGCAGCCAACCCCGGGACAACTCCTACGAGCAGTACTTC
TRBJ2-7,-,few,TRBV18,CASSATVFGSGEQYF,TGTGCCAGCTCAGCGACGGTGTTTGGGAGTGGCGAGCAGTACTTC
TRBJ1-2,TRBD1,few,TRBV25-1,CASSPPGQGAGGYTF,TGTGCCAGCAGCCCACCGGGACAGGGGGCTGGGGGCTACACCTTC
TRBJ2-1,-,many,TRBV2,CASIEVGNEQFF,TGTGCCAGCATTGAAGTGGGGAATGAGCAGTTCTTC
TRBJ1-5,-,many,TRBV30,CAWSTPDQPQHF,TGTGCCTGGAGTACGCCTGATCAGCCCCAGCATTTT
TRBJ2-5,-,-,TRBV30,CAWSVAREGTQYF,TGTGCCTGGAGTGTGGCGCGCGAAGGGACCCAGTACTTC
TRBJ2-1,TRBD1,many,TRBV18,CASRTGTGIYNEQFF,TGTGCCAGCCGTACCGGGACAGGGATTTACAATGAGCAGTTCTTC
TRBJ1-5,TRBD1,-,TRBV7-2,CASSVDRGPFQPQHF,TGTGCCAGCAGCGTGGACAGGGGGCCGTTTCAGCCCCAGCATTTT
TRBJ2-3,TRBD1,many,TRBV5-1,CASSFGQASTDTQYF,TGCGCCAGCAGCTTTGGACAGGCTAGCACAGATACGCAGTATTTT
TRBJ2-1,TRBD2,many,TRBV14,CASSRQRGGLFNEQFF,TGTGCCAGCAGCAGACAGCGGGGGGGACTTTTCAATGAGCAGTTCTTC
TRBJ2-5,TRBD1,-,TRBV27,CASQGQGTETQYF,TGTGCCAGCCAGGGACAGGGGACAGAGACCCAGTACTTC
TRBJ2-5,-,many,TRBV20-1,CSASTRETAETQYF,TGCAGTGCTAGCACTCGGGAGACCGCAGAGACCCAGTACTTC
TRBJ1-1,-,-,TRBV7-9,CASSLAGTPEAFF,TGTGCCAGCAGCTTAGCCGGGACCCCTGAAGCTTTCTTT
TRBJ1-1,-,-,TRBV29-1,CSVEAWVGTEAFF,TGCAGCGTTGAAGCCTGGGTGGGCACTGAAGCTTTCTTT
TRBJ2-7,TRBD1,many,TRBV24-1,CATSDSRRTGGAEQYF,TGTGCCACCAGTGATTCCCGGAGGACAGGGGGCGCCGAGCAGTACTTC
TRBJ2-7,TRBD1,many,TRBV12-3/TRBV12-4,CASSGQGSKSYEQYF,TGTGCCAGCAGTGGACAGGGTAGTAAATCCTACGAGCAGTACTTC
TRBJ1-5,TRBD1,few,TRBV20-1,CSAGMGQGEYSNQPQHF,TGCAGTGCCGGGATGGGACAGGGAGAATATAGCAATCAGCCCCAGCATTTT
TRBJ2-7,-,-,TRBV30,CAWSVSSSYEQYF,TGTGCCTGGAGTGTAAGTAGCTCCTACGAGCAGTACTTC
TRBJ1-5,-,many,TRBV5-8,CASSSGPTDLPQHF,TGTGCCAGCAGCTCCGGACCGACCGATCTGCCCCAGCATTTT
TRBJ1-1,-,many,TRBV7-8,CASSPRSRAAEPFF,TGTGCCAGCAGCCCCCGGTCGCGTGCAGCCGAACCTTTCTTT
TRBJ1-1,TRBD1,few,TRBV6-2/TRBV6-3,CASRRGLGDTEAFF,TGTGCCAGTCGAAGGGGGCTAGGGGACACTGAAGCTTTCTTT
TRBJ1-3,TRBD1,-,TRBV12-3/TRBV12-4,CASSWGDRGGNTIYF,TGTGCCAGCAGTTGGGGAGACAGGGGTGGAAACACCATATATTTT
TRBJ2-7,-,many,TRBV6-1,CASSEWEGLGEQYF,TGTGCCAGCAGTGAATGGGAAGGTCTGGGCGAGCAGTACTTC
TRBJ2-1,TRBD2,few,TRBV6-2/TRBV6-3,CASSYSGLAGVREQFF,TGTGCCAGCAGTTACTCCGGACTAGCGGGAGTCCGGGAGCAGTTCTTC
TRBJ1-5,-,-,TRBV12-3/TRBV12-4,CASSVTSNQPQHF,TGTGCCAGCAGTGTCACGAGCAATCAGCCCCAGCATTTT
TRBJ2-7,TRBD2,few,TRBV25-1,CASSEALAASYEQYF,TGTGCCAGCAGTGAAGCCCTAGCGGCCTCCTACGAGCAGTACTTC
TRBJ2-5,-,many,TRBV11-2,CASSLLPAGETQYF,TGTGCCAGCAGCTTACTGCCCGCGGGAGAGACCCAGTACTTC
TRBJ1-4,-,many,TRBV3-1,CASSPPGAGGEKLFF,TGTGCCAGCAGCCCCCCAGGGGCCGGTGGTGAAAAACTGTTTTTT
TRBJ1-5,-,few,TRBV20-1,CSAREVGDSNQPQHF,TGCAGTGCTAGAGAGGTGGGGGACAGCAATCAGCCCCAGCATTTT
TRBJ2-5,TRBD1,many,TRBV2,CASSDKFAGTGFRETQYF,TGTGCCAGCAGTGACAAATTCGCCGGGACAGGGTTCAGAGAGACCCAGTACTTC
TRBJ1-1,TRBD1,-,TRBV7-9,CASSRRGQAEAFF,TGTGCCAGCAGCCGCAGGGGGCAGGCTGAAGCTTTCTTT
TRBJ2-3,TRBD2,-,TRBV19,CASSFQRASGGTDTQYF,TGTGCCAGTAGTTTCCAGAGGGCTAGCGGGGGAACAGATACGCAGTATTTT
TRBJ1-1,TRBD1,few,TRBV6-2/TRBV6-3,CASSSGQGISGTEAFF,TGTGCCAGCAGCTCTGGACAGGGGATTTCGGGAACTGAAGCTTTCTTT
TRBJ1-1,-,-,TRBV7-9,CASSLVGGGMAEAFF,TGTGCCAGCAGCTTAGTCGGGGGGGGTATGGCTGAAGCTTTCTTT
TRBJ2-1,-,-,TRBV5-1,CASSSERGSYNEQFF,TGCGCCAGCAGCAGCGAGAGGGGTAGCTACAATGAGCAGTTCTTC
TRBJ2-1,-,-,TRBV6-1,CASAKGRDEYNEQFF,TGTGCCAGCGCGAAAGGCCGGGACGAATACAATGAGCAGTTCTTC